The subject of this entry is one T cell receptor (beta chain). Its antigen is not yet known. Base qualities were left out, and no much larger clone turns up one base away. Using the deep immunoSEQ assay, TCR CDR3 regions were amplified from genomic DNA by multiplex PCR. Genomic DNA extracted from each cell subset was distributed evenly over all wells of several immunoSEQ 96-well plates, and each plate served as one replicate. For sorted subsets, 150 to 250 ng of genomic DNA, equivalent to some 30,000 T cell genomes, went into each replicate PCR. Purified libraries were measured with a Qubit 3.0 fluorometer, size-checked on a Bioanalyzer 2100, and measured again with the KAPA Library Quantification kit. Every immunoSEQ 96-well plate was sequenced on a dedicated single-read 150-cycle Illumina NextSeq 550 flow cell. Under the source paper's analysis protocol: Because only junctional sequences without quality scores were contained in the immunoSEQ output, filtering matching that applied to full-length reads could not be performed. To assign V/J genes and CDR3, sequences were annotated against IMGT germline references using PyIR, a Python wrapper for IgBLAST v1.9. Reads were removed for weak V/J assignments (E-value above 1e-6), missing CDR3, stop codons, out-of-frame junctions, or ambiguous translated residues. V3J clonotypes were defined as sequences sharing the same inferred V gene, J gene, and CDR3 amino acid sequence. Percentage overlap between repertoires was computed as shared unique clonotypes divided by the size of the smaller repertoire. RTK rarefaction, the Chao1 estimator, and Recon v2.1 estimates of unobserved clonotypes were used to assess repertoire richness. Generation probabilities for all TCRbeta clonotypes obtained by the gDNA method from several donors were computed using OLGA. In TCRdb, the immuneACCESS table is reduced to in-frame sequences with V and J assigned. These tables do not hold every clone; where another copy was compared, an unresolved V gene accounts for under half, and the others remain unexplained. That table is the source of V, J and clone size, and D and trimming were worked out from the DNA. This sample gives hundreds of thousands of clones in total; approximately 96% of them show up just once. Clones ranked in the top ten supply about 0.34% of the sample.

Donors were healthy HIV-negative adults with no recently reported acute infections or vaccinations. All donors were Caucasian adults living in Nashville, Tennessee, USA. CD8 memory samples combined magnetically selected CD45RO+ cells with CCR7-negative CD45RA+ effector memory (TemRA) cells. Blood was obtained by leukapheresis, after which PBMCs were separated by Ficoll-Histopaque density gradient centrifugation and cryopreserved in liquid nitrogen vapor phase. Purity and quantity of every magnetically sorted T cell population were checked by analytical flow cytometry. Genomic DNA was isolated from each sorted fraction and quantified by UV absorbance on a Nanodrop 2000c. The CDR3 starts with the cysteine, ends with the phenylalanine, and has 13 residues. The entry retains the CDR3 DNA only, 39 bases that are in frame from base 1. V is cut back by 7 bases and J by 4 bases, with 6 bases in the junction unmatched. As encoded in the germline V gene, CDR1 is SQVTM while CDR2 is ANQGSEA.

The data were obtained in a study of shared clonotypes between healthy human individuals (dated by TCRdb to 2019 to 2021). Background for the entire study: The cohort included three men and a couple of women between 18 and 49 years of age. For each donor, three plates each were used for CD4 naive and CD4 memory, two plates were used for CD8 naive, and one plate was used for CD8 memory. To estimate repertoire size and how much clonotypes are shared between individuals, the study performed deep sequencing of blood TCR repertoires from 4 to 6 healthy adults. Per donor, leukapheresis produced somewhere between about 0.8 and 9 billion PBMCs. To increase sequencing depth and limit assay-specific biases, TCR repertoire library preparation and sequencing were carried out by different laboratories using diverse techniques.

Results and caveats for the whole study, not just this receptor: Based on pairwise subsampling, the degree of clonotype sharing among donors was expected to be affected by sequencing depth. Compared with non-shared clonotypes, clonotypes shared by all four sorted-subset donors had higher generation probabilities. The genetic and exposure-history diversity represented was limited by the small number of donors. About 5% of naive CD4, 3.5% of naive CD8, about 2.5% of memory CD4, and about 0.4% of memory CD8 clonotypes were shared across a handful of donors. Incomplete sequencing was indicated by rarefaction of sorted-subset datasets, despite the large sequencing depth. Sampling was restricted to blood, and TCR repertoires in tissues likely differ from the TCR repertoires found in blood. Naive subsets generally had larger estimated clonotype richness than memory subsets did.

The clonotype comes from a man aged 30 to 45 in good health. The sequencing sample was made of memory CD8+ T cells sorted from blood. The cell subset or site tag for this specimen amounts to: CD45RO+ cells pooled with CCR7-negative TemRA cells. The sequence links TRBV29-1 to TRBJ2-1; the central 8 bases match TRBD1. The CDR3 corresponds to CSAPGQVYNEQFF. The DNA is TGCAGCGCCCCGGGACAGGTTTACAATGAGCAGTTCTTC.